Below are 9 T cell receptor beta chains sequenced from a single sample in a study of T cell responses to AZD1222 COVID-19 vaccine. Clones were sequenced by immunoSEQ multiplex PCR, and TCRdb holds only the in-frame ones, with some missing. The sample includes about 120,000 clones, approximately 89% seen only once; the top ten take about 5%. The specimen comprised peripheral blood, sampled on day 0 of AZD1222 vaccination. The receptors were sampled from an adult in good health.

The chain recombines TRBV11-2 with TRBJ2-2, with D possibly being TRBD2 (6 bases). Germline V gives CDR1 SGHAT, CDR2 FQNNGV. V lost 7 bases to trimming and J lost 0 bases, with 9 bases between them. The length of the CDR3 is 14 residues. This CDR3 reads CASKGTPNTGELFF. The CDR3 bases are TGTGCCAGCAAGGGGACTCCGAACACCGGGGAGCTGTTTTTT.

V is TRBV9 and J is TRBJ1-2; tentative D call: TRBD1 (6 bases). V dropped 6 bases and J dropped 3 bases, with 12 bases sitting between them. CDR1 is SGDLS, CDR2 YYNGEE, per germline. CDR3 length: 13 residues. The CDR3 loop reads CASTKPGDYGYTF. CDR3 nucleotides: TGTGCCAGCACCAAACCAGGGGACTATGGCTACACCTTC.

The chain joins TRBV12-2 to TRBJ1-5; TRBD1, the table's D call, was not compared with the DNA. TRBV12-2 is listed as a pseudogene. The CDR3 is 11 residues long. CDR3 amino acids: CASRPQQPQHF. The CDR3 DNA sequence: TGTGCAAGTCGCCCCCAACAGCCCCAGCATTTT.

The chain employs TRBV11-2 and TRBJ2-3; weak D call: TRBD1 (7 bases). V lost 10 bases, J lost 4 bases, and 9 bases lay in between. CDR3 size: 11 residues. Germline loops: CDR1 SGHAT, CDR2 FQNNGV. CDR3 in DNA: TGTGCCACCAGGGGGGCAGATACGCAGTATTTT. Translation gives CATRGADTQYF.

This chain links TRBV4-1 with TRBJ1-1, with TRBD1 matching over 11 bases. Germline V lookup: CDR1 MGHRA, CDR2 YSYEKL. The V segment lost 5 bases and the J segment 10 bases; nucleotides outside the gene matches: 9. CDR3 length: 14 residues. CDR3 region: CASSVGQGAPRAFF. The CDR3 region has the DNA TGCGCCAGCAGCGTAGGACAGGGGGCACCCCGAGCTTTCTTT.

CDR3 sequence: CASSYRQGLNTEAFF. The DNA for the CDR3 is TGTGCCAGCAGCTACAGACAGGGGCTTAACACTGAAGCTTTCTTT. This chain uses TRBV5-8 with TRBJ1-1, with 8 positions matching TRBD1. Trimming cost V 3 bases and J 2 bases; bases outside gene matches: 6. The CDR3 runs to 15 residues. CDR1 and CDR2 (germline): SGHTS, YDEGEE.

This clone was seen more than once but under ten times. The rearrangement joins TRBV6-1 to TRBJ1-3, with D unclear. Germline CDR1 reads MNHNS; CDR2 reads SASEGT. This CDR3 comprises 16 residues. V lost 2 bases and J lost 0, with 11 bases in between. DNA for the CDR3: TGTGCCAGCAGTGAATTGGTGGGCCGCTCTGGAAACACCATATATTTT. Residues: CASSELVGRSGNTIYF.

The CDR3 protein is CASSLDLGASYNEQFF. The CDR3 coding sequence is TGTGCCAGCAGCTTAGATTTGGGAGCCTCCTACAATGAGCAGTTCTTC. The V and J genes are TRBV7-2 and TRBJ2-1; maybe TRBD2 (5 bases). Germline V gene sequence: CDR1 SGHTA, CDR2 FQGNSA. V lost 1 base and J 0 bases, leaving 10 bases between the germline ends. The CDR3 runs to 16 residues. The variable domain in full, completed from reference TRBV7-2 and TRBJ2-1, reads GAGVSQSPSNKVTEKGKDVELRCDPISGHTALYWYRQSLGQGLEFLIYFQGNSAPDKSGLPSDRFSAERTGGSVSTLTIQRTQQEDSAVYLCASSLDLGASYNEQFFGPGTRLTVL.

The V gene is TRBV6-5, the J gene TRBJ1-2, with D uncertain. The CDR3 sequence is 14 residues long. The germline gives CDR1 MNHEY, CDR2 SVGAGI. Trimming removed 6 bases at V and 5 bases at J, with 16 bases between. The CDR3 DNA is TGTGCCAGCAGCACTCGCGAGGGCGCTTATGGCTACACCTTC. It is translated as CASSTREGAYGYTF.